One TCR beta chain is described in this entry. The sample is drawn from a study of tumor-infiltrating lymphocytes in localized non-small cell lung cancer. TCRdb keeps only in-frame clones here, not all; method: immunoSEQ multiplex PCR. Altogether about 9,800 clones are present, roughly three quarters being singletons, with the ten largest covering around 20%. The sequenced sample consisted of lung tumor tissue. This clonotype was sampled from a human donor with non-small cell lung cancer.

The CDR3 region is CASSLRVSPLHF. CDR3 nucleotide sequence: TGTGCCAGCAGCTTACGGGTTTCACCCCTCCACTTT. The V gene is TRBV7-8, the J gene TRBJ1-6; D uncertain. The length of the CDR3 is 12 residues. The ends were cut back, 2 bases at V and 9 bases at J, with 5 bases in the middle. Germline values: CDR1 SGHVS, CDR2 FQNEAQ.